Listed below are T cell receptor beta chains from one sample, sequenced in a study of beta chain features in type 1 diabetes. Here immunoSEQ multiplex PCR was the method, and the copy in TCRdb shows in-frame clones only, minus some. In the table there are about 700,000 clones, about an eighth of which are singletons. The sample consisted of naive CD4+ T cells from blood. The receptors derive from a man between 18 and 29 years old with type 1 diabetes. The CDR3 runs from the conserved cysteine through the conserved F or W. D genes are given only for firm matches. A row's size may be missing; if present it is once, few, many or a size class.

>NA|few|TRBV18|TRBJ2-5
CASSPVQGSETQYF
TGTGCCAGCTCACCAGTTCAGGGGTCGGAGACCCAGTACTTC
>TRBD1|NA|TRBV6-6|TRBJ2-4
CASSVSVSGGRDIQYF
TGTGCCAGCAGCGTTAGCGTGTCAGGGGGAAGGGACATTCAGTACTTC
>NA|NA|TRBV6-6|TRBJ2-3
CASRKGGPDTDTQYF
TGTGCCAGCAGAAAGGGGGGGCCAGACACAGATACGCAGTATTTT
>NA|NA|TRBV2|TRBJ2-2
CASSVVPTGELFF
TGTGCCAGCAGTGTCGTGCCCACCGGGGAGCTGTTTTTT
>NA|few|TRBV14|TRBJ1-2
CASSQEGQRDYGYTF
TGTGCCAGCAGCCAAGAAGGGCAGAGGGACTATGGCTACACCTTC
>TRBD1|NA|TRBV4-1|TRBJ1-5
CASSQLLTGGAGQPQHF
TGCGCCAGCAGCCAACTACTCACAGGGGGCGCCGGTCAGCCCCAGCATTTT
>TRBD2|NA|TRBV5-1|TRBJ2-5
CASSYRTSGGPQETQYF
TGCGCCAGCAGCTATCGGACTAGCGGGGGGCCCCAAGAGACCCAGTACTTC
>NA|NA|TRBV7-9|TRBJ2-5
CASSPRDHQETQYF
TGTGCCAGCAGCCCCCGGGATCACCAAGAGACCCAGTACTTC
>TRBD2|NA|TRBV11-2|TRBJ2-3
CASSLDPLAGGTDTQYF
TGTGCCAGCAGCTTAGACCCCCTGGCGGGGGGCACAGATACGCAGTATTTT
>NA|NA|TRBV7-2|TRBJ1-1
CASSFTGSTEAFF
TGTGCCAGCAGCTTTACAGGGTCCACTGAAGCTTTCTTT
>NA|few|TRBV29-1|TRBJ2-7
CSVETGAIYEQYF
TGCAGCGTTGAAACGGGGGCGATCTACGAGCAGTACTTC
>TRBD2|NA|TRBV19|TRBJ2-1
CASSLGTSGLNEQFF
TGTGCCAGTAGTCTCGGGACTAGCGGCCTCAATGAGCAGTTCTTC
>NA|few|TRBV30|TRBJ1-6
CAWSAGQENSPLHF
TGTGCCTGGAGCGCCGGGCAGGAAAATTCACCCCTCCACTTT
>NA|NA|TRBV5-4|TRBJ2-3
CASSLWGGTDTQYF
TGTGCCAGCAGCCTCTGGGGCGGCACAGATACGCAGTATTTT
>NA|few|TRBV2|TRBJ1-6
CASSEAPGLTLHF
TGTGCCAGCAGTGAAGCGCCTGGGTTAACCCTCCACTTT
>NA|few|TRBV28|TRBJ2-7
CATGTFSYEQYF
TGTGCCACCGGGACTTTCTCCTACGAGCAGTACTTC
>NA|NA|TRBV30|TRBJ2-3
CAWSVGVSTDTQYF
TGTGCCTGGAGTGTAGGCGTTAGCACAGATACGCAGTATTTT
>NA|NA|TRBV30|TRBJ1-1
CAWSVQDYTEAFF
TGTGCCTGGAGTGTACAGGACTACACTGAAGCTTTCTTT
>NA|NA|TRBV6-5|TRBJ2-3
CASSYLTTTDTQYF
TGTGCCAGCAGTTACCTGACAACCACAGATACGCAGTATTTT
>TRBD2|NA|TRBV6-5|TRBJ2-7
CASSRLAGGPYEQYF
TGTGCCAGCAGCCGACTAGCGGGGGGCCCCTACGAGCAGTACTTC
>TRBD1|NA|TRBV7-9|TRBJ2-2
CASSRRTGFGTGELFF
TGTGCCAGCAGCAGGAGGACAGGGTTTGGCACCGGGGAGCTGTTTTTT
>NA|NA|TRBV18|TRBJ2-7
CASSPVGYEQYF
TGTGCCAGCTCACCAGTGGGGTACGAGCAGTACTTC
>TRBD1|NA|TRBV30|TRBJ2-1
CAWSVPTGMGWGEQFF
TGTGCCTGGAGTGTACCGACAGGGATGGGGTGGGGTGAGCAGTTCTTC
>NA|few|TRBV6-5|TRBJ1-1
CASSYMGEAFF
TGTGCCAGCAGTTACATGGGGGAAGCTTTCTTT
>NA|few|TRBV20-1|TRBJ2-7
CSATPSYEQYF
TGCAGTGCTACACCGTCCTACGAGCAGTACTTC
>NA|NA|TRBV6-6|TRBJ1-5
CASSYSLERPQHF
TGTGCCAGCAGTTACTCCCTCGAACGGCCCCAGCATTTT
>NA|few|TRBV9|TRBJ1-4
CASSPGPGEREKLFF
TGTGCCAGCAGCCCCGGACCTGGCGAGCGGGAAAAACTGTTTTTT
>TRBD1|NA|TRBV28|TRBJ1-2
CASRYGQARDGYTF
TGTGCCAGCAGATACGGACAGGCCAGGGATGGCTACACCTTC
>TRBD1|NA|TRBV25-1|TRBJ2-5
CASSRGPQETQYF
TGTGCCAGCTCCAGGGGGCCGCAAGAGACCCAGTACTTC
>TRBD2|NA|TRBV5-1|TRBJ2-5
CASSSTSGGEETQYF
TGCGCCAGCAGCTCCACTAGCGGGGGCGAGGAGACCCAGTACTTC
>TRBD1|few|TRBV30|TRBJ2-7
CAWTRQGIPYEQYF
TGTGCCTGGACCCGACAGGGAATACCCTACGAGCAGTACTTC
>NA|few|TRBV2|TRBJ1-2
CASSQGSSYGYTF
TGTGCCAGCAGTCAGGGTTCAAGCTATGGCTACACCTTC
>NA|NA|TRBV5-6|TRBJ1-2
CASSFSGYTF
TGTGCCAGCAGCTTTTCCGGCTACACCTTC
>NA|NA|TRBV19|TRBJ1-1
CASTPQGVGANTEAFF
TGTGCCAGTACCCCGCAGGGAGTGGGAGCAAACACTGAAGCTTTCTTT
>TRBD1|NA|TRBV5-1|TRBJ1-1
CASSRTGDSGTEAFF
TGCGCCAGCAGCCGGACAGGGGATTCGGGCACTGAAGCTTTCTTT
>NA|few|TRBV2|TRBJ1-5
CASSEAYQPQHF
TGTGCCAGCAGTGAAGCTTATCAGCCCCAGCATTTT
>NA|NA|TRBV2|TRBJ1-4
CATRLVSTNEKLFF
TGTGCAACCCGGTTGGTTTCAACTAATGAAAAACTGTTTTTT
>TRBD2|NA|TRBV6-6|TRBJ2-7
CASWKSGTRFYEQYF
TGTGCCAGCTGGAAAAGCGGGACTAGATTCTACGAGCAGTACTTC
>NA|few|TRBV27|TRBJ1-4
CASSLNGQTNEKLFF
TGTGCCAGCAGTTTAAATGGACAGACAAATGAAAAACTGTTTTTT
>TRBD1|few|TRBV30|TRBJ2-7
CAGTGSYEQYF
TGTGCCGGGACAGGCTCCTACGAGCAGTACTTC
>NA|NA|TRBV30|TRBJ2-2
CAWSIEGTGELFF
TGTGCCTGGAGTATTGAGGGAACCGGGGAGCTGTTTTTT
>TRBD1|NA|TRBV9|TRBJ1-1
CASRTGEAGTEAFF
TGTGCCAGCAGGACAGGGGAGGCAGGCACTGAAGCTTTCTTT
>TRBD1|NA|TRBV6-5|TRBJ2-7
CASSYPGQSGEQYF
TGTGCCAGCAGTTACCCGGGACAGTCTGGCGAGCAGTACTTC
>NA|NA|TRBV30|TRBJ2-7
CAWSFPGTYEQYF
TGTGCCTGGAGTTTTCCAGGGACCTACGAGCAGTACTTC